A single T cell receptor beta chain is shown here with its context. This sample is part of a study of blood T cell repertoires in COVID-19. Methods used by the authors: Nucleated cell counts were estimated from reference gene primer amplification. Measured with immunoSEQ multiplex PCR; TCRdb has only the in-frame clones, and not every one. Clone size and the V and J calls come from that table; the DNA yielded D and trimming. The data hold some 260,000 clones, with 82% observed a single time. The CDR3 runs 15 residues. V gave up 0 bases and J gave up 4 bases, with 13 bases separating them. The germline V gene has CDR1 MNHEY and CDR2 SVGAGI.

The rearrangement joins TRBV6-5 to TRBJ2-7; the D gene is possibly TRBD1 (6 bases). The source is a woman younger than 35 with acute or convalescent COVID-19. The sample taken for sequencing was peripheral blood. The CDR3 sequence is CASSYSGGQLYEQYF. The CDR3, as DNA: TGTGCCAGCAGTTACTCTGGAGGACAGCTTTACGAGCAGTACTTC.